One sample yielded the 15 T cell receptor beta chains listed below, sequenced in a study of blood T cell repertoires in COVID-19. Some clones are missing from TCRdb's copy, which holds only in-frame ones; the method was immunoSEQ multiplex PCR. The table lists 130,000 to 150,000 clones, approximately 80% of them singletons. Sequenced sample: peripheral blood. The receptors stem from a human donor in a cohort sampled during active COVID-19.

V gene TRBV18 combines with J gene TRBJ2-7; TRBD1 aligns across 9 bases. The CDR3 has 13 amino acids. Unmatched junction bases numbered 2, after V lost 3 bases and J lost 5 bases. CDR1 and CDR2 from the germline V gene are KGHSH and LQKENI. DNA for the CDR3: TGTGCCAGCTCACCGGGGACAGGGAACGAGCAGTACTTC. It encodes CASSPGTGNEQYF.

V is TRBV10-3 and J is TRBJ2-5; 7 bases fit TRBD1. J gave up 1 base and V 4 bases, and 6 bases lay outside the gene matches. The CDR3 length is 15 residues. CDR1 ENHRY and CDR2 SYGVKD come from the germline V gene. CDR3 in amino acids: CAISGSRDSQETQYF. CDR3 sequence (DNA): TGTGCCATCAGTGGCTCCCGGGACAGCCAAGAGACCCAGTACTTC.

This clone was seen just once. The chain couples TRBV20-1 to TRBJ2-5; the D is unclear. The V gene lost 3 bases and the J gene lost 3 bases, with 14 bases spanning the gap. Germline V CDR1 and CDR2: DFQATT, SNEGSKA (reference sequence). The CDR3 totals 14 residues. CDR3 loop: CSASSSINEETQYF. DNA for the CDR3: TGCAGTGCTAGTTCTAGTATCAACGAAGAGACCCAGTACTTC.

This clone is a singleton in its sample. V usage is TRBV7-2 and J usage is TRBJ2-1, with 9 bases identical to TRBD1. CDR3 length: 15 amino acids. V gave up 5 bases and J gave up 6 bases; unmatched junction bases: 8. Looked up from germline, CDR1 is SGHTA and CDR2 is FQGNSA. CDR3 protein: CASSTQGALGNEQFF. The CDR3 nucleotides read TGTGCCAGCAGCACACAGGGGGCCTTAGGCAATGAGCAGTTCTTC.

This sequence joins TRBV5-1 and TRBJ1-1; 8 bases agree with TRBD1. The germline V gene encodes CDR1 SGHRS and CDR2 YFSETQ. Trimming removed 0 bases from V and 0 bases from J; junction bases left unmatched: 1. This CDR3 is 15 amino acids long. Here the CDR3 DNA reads TGCGCCAGCAGCTTGGGACAGGGGATGAACACTGAAGCTTTCTTT. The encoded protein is CASSLGQGMNTEAFF.

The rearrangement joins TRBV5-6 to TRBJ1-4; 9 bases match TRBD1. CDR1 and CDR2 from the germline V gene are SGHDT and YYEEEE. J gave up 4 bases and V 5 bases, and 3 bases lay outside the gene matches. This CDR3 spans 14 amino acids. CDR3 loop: CASSRDRDNEKLFF. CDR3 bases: TGTGCCAGCAGTCGGGACAGGGATAATGAAAAACTGTTTTTT.

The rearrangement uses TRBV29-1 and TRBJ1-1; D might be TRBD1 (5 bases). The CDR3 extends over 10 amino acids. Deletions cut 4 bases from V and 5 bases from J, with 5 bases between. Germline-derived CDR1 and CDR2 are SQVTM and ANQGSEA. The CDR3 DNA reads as TGCAGCGTTGGACAGACTGAAGCTTTCTTT. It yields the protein CSVGQTEAFF.

The CDR3 is CASSLGPGQGASGYTF. CDR3 nucleotide sequence: TGTGCCAGCAGCTTGGGGCCGGGACAGGGAGCCTCTGGCTACACCTTC. The rearrangement links TRBV5-6 to TRBJ1-2; 9 nucleotides agree with TRBD1. J was trimmed by 7 bases and V by 0 bases; bases with no gene match: 10. In germline, CDR1 is SGHDT, CDR2 YYEEEE. This CDR3 contains 16 residues.

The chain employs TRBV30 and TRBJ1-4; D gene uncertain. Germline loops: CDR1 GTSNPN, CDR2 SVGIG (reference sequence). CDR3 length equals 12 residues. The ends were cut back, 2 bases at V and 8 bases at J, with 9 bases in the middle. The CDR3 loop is CAWSSTEEKLFF. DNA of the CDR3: TGTGCCTGGAGTTCCACAGAGGAAAAACTGTTTTTT. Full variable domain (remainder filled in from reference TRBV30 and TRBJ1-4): SQTIHQWPATLVQPVGSPLSLECTVEGTSNPNLYWYRQAAGRGLQLLFYSVGIGQISSEVPQNLSASRPQDRQFILSSKKLLLSDSGFYLCAWSSTEEKLFFGSGTQLSVL.

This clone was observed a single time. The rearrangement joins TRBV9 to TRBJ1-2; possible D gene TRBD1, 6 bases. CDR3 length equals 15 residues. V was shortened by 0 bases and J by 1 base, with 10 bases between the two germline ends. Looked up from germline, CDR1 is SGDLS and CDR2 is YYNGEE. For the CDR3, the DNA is TGTGCCAGCAGCGTAGCGGACAGCCTTAACTATGGCTACACCTTC. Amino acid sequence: CASSVADSLNYGYTF.

DNA of the CDR3: TGTGCCAGCAGCTGGGGACAGGGCACAGATACGCAGTATTTT. Protein: CASSWGQGTDTQYF. This chain connects TRBV5-6 to TRBJ2-3; 8 bases are a match to TRBD1. Germline values: CDR1 SGHDT, CDR2 YYEEEE. CDR3 length equals 14 residues. V was clipped by 3 bases and J by 1 base; unmatched bases: 1.

DNA for the CDR3: TGTGCCATCAGCTCTGGACTAGCGGGCTACGAGCAGTACTTC. Amino acids: CAISSGLAGYEQYF. The chain couples TRBV10-3 to TRBJ2-7, with TRBD2 identical over 11 bases. This CDR3 is built from 14 residues. With 6 bases clipped from V and 3 bases from J, the junction kept 4 bases outside the gene matches. Germline V CDR1 and CDR2: ENHRY, SYGVKD.

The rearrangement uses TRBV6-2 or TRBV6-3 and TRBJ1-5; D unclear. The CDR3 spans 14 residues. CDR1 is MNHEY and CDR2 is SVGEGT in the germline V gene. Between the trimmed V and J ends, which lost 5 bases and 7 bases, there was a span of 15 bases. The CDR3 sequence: CASSAYTRAQPQHF. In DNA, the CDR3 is TGTGCCAGCAGTGCTTACACTAGGGCGCAGCCCCAGCATTTT.

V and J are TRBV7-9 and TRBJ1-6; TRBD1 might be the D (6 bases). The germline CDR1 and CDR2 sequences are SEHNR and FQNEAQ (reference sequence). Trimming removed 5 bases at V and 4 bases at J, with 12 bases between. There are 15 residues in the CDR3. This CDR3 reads CASSPPDSYNSPLHF. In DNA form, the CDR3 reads TGTGCCAGCAGCCCCCCGGACAGTTATAATTCACCCCTCCACTTT.

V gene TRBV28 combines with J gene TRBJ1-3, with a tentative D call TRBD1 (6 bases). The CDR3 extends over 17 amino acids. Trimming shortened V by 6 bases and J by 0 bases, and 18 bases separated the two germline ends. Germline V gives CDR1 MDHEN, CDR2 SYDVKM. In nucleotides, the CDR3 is TGTGCCAGCAGGGCGGGAGGGGGTATACGCTCTGGAAACACCATATATTTT. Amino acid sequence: CASRAGGGIRSGNTIYF. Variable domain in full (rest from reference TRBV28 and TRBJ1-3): DVKVTQSSRYLVKRTGEKVFLECVQDMDHENMFWYRQDPGLGLRLIYFSYDVKMKEKGDIPEGYSVSREKKERFSLILESASTNQTSMYLCASRAGGGIRSGNTIYFGEGSWLTVV.